The clone carrying this TCR beta chain was observed many times. This entry belongs to a study of PD-1 blockade in mismatch repair-deficient tumors. The V end was cut by 9 bases, the J end by 3 bases, with 14 bases between. Germline CDR1 reads ENHRY; CDR2 reads SYGVKD. The CDR3 has 13 residues. The repertoire was sequenced with immunoSEQ multiplex PCR; TCRdb's copy has only in-frame clones and lacks some. The sample holds about 49,000 clones, over 60% seen once. This TCR was recovered from an adult with mismatch repair-deficient cancer. Sequencing used PBMCs, obtained before pembrolizumab treatment. V and J are TRBV10-3 and TRBJ1-1, with a possible D match to TRBD1 (6 bases). The CDR3 is CAIQGVRDTEAFF. The CDR3 coding sequence is TGTGCCATACAGGGCGTTCGCGACACTGAAGCTTTCTTT.